A selection of T cell receptor beta chains follows, all from one sample in a study of T cell clonotyping in hematopoietic cell transplantation. The protocol was immunoSEQ multiplex PCR, while the TCRdb copy is restricted to in-frame clones and leaves out a portion. The sample contains approximately 46,000 clones, 85% to 90% of which appear only once. The source material was peripheral blood mononuclear cells, sampled before stem cell transplant. Receptors originate from a man aged 60 to 69 with biphenotypic leukemia. Some clones in this sample may be carry-over from other donors' samples. Both conserved end residues are part of each CDR3. D genes are given only for firm matches. Clone size is not always given. Where it is, it says once, few, many or a class for expanded clones.

V	size	length	D	J	DNA	CDR3
TRBV29-1	NA	12	NA	TRBJ2-7	TGCAGCGTTGAACTGAATCCCTACGAGCAGTACTTC	CSVELNPYEQYF
TRBV7-2	NA	16	TRBD2	TRBJ2-3	TGTGCCAGCAGCTCGGGACTAGCGGGCATACCAGATACGCAGTATTTT	CASSSGLAGIPDTQYF
TRBV7-2	NA	16	NA	TRBJ2-2	TGTGCCAGCAGCTTGGGGTCAGGGTCCGAAACCGGGGAGCTGTTTTTT	CASSLGSGSETGELFF
TRBV7-7	NA	15	TRBD2	TRBJ2-5	TGTGCTAGCAGTCTGGGGGAGGGCCGAGGAGAGACCCAGTACTTC	CASSLGEGRGETQYF
TRBV21-1	NA	15	NA	TRBJ2-7	TGTGCCAGCAGCAATCTGCCCGCTCCATACTACGAGCAGTACTTC	CASSNLPAPYYEQYF
TRBV9	NA	15	TRBD2	TRBJ2-1	TGTGCCAGCAGCGGGAGGACTAGCGACTACAATGAGCAGTTCTTC	CASSGRTSDYNEQFF
TRBV27	NA	13	NA	TRBJ2-5	TGTGCCAGCAGTTTGGGACTGCAAGAGACCCAGTACTTC	CASSLGLQETQYF
TRBV5-1	NA	13	NA	TRBJ2-7	TGCGCCAGCAGCTTGGTCGGGAGCTACGAGCAGTACTTC	CASSLVGSYEQYF
TRBV4-1	NA	14	NA	TRBJ2-3	TGCGCCAGCAGCCCTCAGGCTACCACAGATACGCAGTATTTT	CASSPQATTDTQYF
TRBV9	NA	14	NA	TRBJ2-3	TGTGCCAGCACCTACCGGGACAGCACAGATACGCAGTATTTT	CASTYRDSTDTQYF
TRBV30	NA	14	TRBD1	TRBJ2-5	TGTGCCTGGAGTGCGGGACAGGTCGAAGAGACCCAGTACTTC	CAWSAGQVEETQYF
TRBV28	NA	14	NA	TRBJ1-1	TGTGCCAGCAGTTTATACGGGGCGATGACTGAAGCTTTCTTT	CASSLYGAMTEAFF
TRBV28	NA	17	TRBD2	TRBJ2-7	TGTGCCAGCAGGTGGCGGGAGGGACTAGCGGGGACCTACGAGCAGTACTTC	CASRWREGLAGTYEQYF
TRBV28	NA	14	NA	TRBJ2-3	TGTGCCAGCAGTTTAGCGGGGCCCACAGATACGCAGTATTTT	CASSLAGPTDTQYF
TRBV19	NA	16	TRBD2	TRBJ2-1	TGTGCCAGTAGTATGGCTAGCGGTAGCTCCTACAATGAGCAGTTCTTC	CASSMASGSSYNEQFF
TRBV27	NA	17	TRBD2	TRBJ2-2	TGTGCCAGCAGCCCTCTACGGACTAGCAGTTTAACCGGGGAGCTGTTTTTT	CASSPLRTSSLTGELFF
TRBV4-1	NA	15	NA	TRBJ2-2	TGCGCCAGCAGGCCAGTGGGGCGCGGCACCGGGGAGCTGTTTTTT	CASRPVGRGTGELFF
TRBV5-5	NA	16	NA	TRBJ2-7	TGTGCCAGCAGCTTGCCCCTAGCGTCAGCCCCCTACGAGCAGTACTTC	CASSLPLASAPYEQYF
TRBV10-3	NA	12	NA	TRBJ2-5	TGTGCCATCAGTGGGTCCGCAGAGACCCAGTACTTC	CAISGSAETQYF
TRBV5-1	NA	14	TRBD2	TRBJ2-7	TGCGCCAGCAGCTTAGCGGGAGGGATGTACGAGCAGTACTTC	CASSLAGGMYEQYF
TRBV28	once	13	TRBD1	TRBJ2-7	TGTGCCAGCAGCCCGGGACAGTCGGAAGAGCAGTACTTC	CASSPGQSEEQYF
TRBV5-4	NA	16	NA	TRBJ2-2	TGTGCCAGCAGCTTGGCGCCCGGTGGGAACACCGGGGAGCTGTTTTTT	CASSLAPGGNTGELFF
TRBV28	NA	12	NA	TRBJ1-2	TGTGCCAGCAGGTCTAGGGGGGGAAAATCCACCTTC	CASRSRGGKSTF
TRBV28	NA	14	NA	TRBJ2-7	TGTGCCAGCAGTTCCAGGAGGGCATCGTACGAGCAGTACTTC	CASSSRRASYEQYF
TRBV30	NA	12	NA	TRBJ1-3	TGTGCCTGGATCTTTGGCGGAAACACCATATATTTT	CAWIFGGNTIYF
TRBV5-1	NA	14	NA	TRBJ2-5	TGCGCCAGCAGAGAGGTTGTAGGCGTAGAGACCCAGTACTTC	CASREVVGVETQYF
TRBV30	NA	16	TRBD1	TRBJ2-1	TGTGCCTGGAGTGTACGACCGGGACAGGGGTACAATGAGCAGTTCTTC	CAWSVRPGQGYNEQFF
TRBV6-1	NA	13	TRBD1	TRBJ2-3	TGTGCCAGCAGTCTACAGGGGGCAGATACGCAGTATTTT	CASSLQGADTQYF
TRBV9	NA	14	NA	TRBJ1-1	TGTGCCAGCAGCGTAGTAGTAGAGAACACTGAAGCTTTCTTT	CASSVVVENTEAFF
TRBV5-4	NA	16	NA	TRBJ1-4	TGTGCCAGCAGCTTGAGCGGGGGCGCAACTAATGAAAAACTGTTTTTT	CASSLSGGATNEKLFF
TRBV23-1	NA	12	NA	TRBJ1-2	TGCGCCAGCAGCCCCCCTAACTATGGCTACACCTTC	CASSPPNYGYTF
TRBV4-3	NA	13	NA	TRBJ1-4	TGCGCCAGCAGTCCCCAGGCCGGTGAAAAACTGTTTTTT	CASSPQAGEKLFF
TRBV7-2	NA	16	NA	TRBJ1-2	TGTGCCAGCAGCTTAGTCGGTGGTGGTGGGGTCTATGGCTACACCTTC	CASSLVGGGGVYGYTF
TRBV6-1	NA	12	NA	TRBJ1-2	TGTGCCAGCAATACAGGGATCGACGGCTACACCTTC	CASNTGIDGYTF
TRBV19	NA	11	NA	TRBJ1-5	TGTGCCAGTAGTAACGGGAGGTCCCAGCATTTT	CASSNGRSQHF
TRBV7-8	NA	14	NA	TRBJ2-2	TGTGCCAGCAGCTTAGCCCGGACTACCCGGGAGCTGTTTTTT	CASSLARTTRELFF
TRBV4-3	NA	13	NA	TRBJ2-1	TGCGCCAGCAGCCAAGTACAGTTGGGTGAGCAGTTCTTC	CASSQVQLGEQFF
TRBV30	NA	14	NA	TRBJ2-1	TGTGCCTGGAATTTCGGGTCGACCTACAATGAGCAGTTCTTC	CAWNFGSTYNEQFF
TRBV29-1	NA	11	NA	TRBJ2-1	TGCAGCGCCGCGTCGTTTGATGAGCAGTTCTTC	CSAASFDEQFF
TRBV7-2	NA	12	NA	TRBJ1-4	TGTGCCAGCAGCTTAGGCGGTGAAAAACTGTTTTTT	CASSLGGEKLFF
TRBV4-1	NA	15	NA	TRBJ1-5	TGCGCCAGCAGCCGCATCGGGGGAAAAAATCAGCCCCAGCATTTT	CASSRIGGKNQPQHF
TRBV28	few	18	TRBD1	TRBJ1-5	TGTGCCAGCAGGGAAAACCGGGACAGATATTATAGCAATCAGCCCCAGCATTTT	CASRENRDRYYSNQPQHF
TRBV7-9	NA	14	TRBD2	TRBJ2-7	TGTGCCAGCAGCCCCGGACTAGCGGCCTTCGAGCAGTACTTC	CASSPGLAAFEQYF
TRBV29-1	NA	12	TRBD1	TRBJ2-7	TGCAGCGTTGTGGGGAACAGGGGCGAGCAGTACTTC	CSVVGNRGEQYF
TRBV23-1	NA	16	TRBD2	TRBJ2-2	TGCGCCAGCCCCGGGACTAGCGGGAGCGGTACCGGGGAGCTGTTTTTT	CASPGTSGSGTGELFF